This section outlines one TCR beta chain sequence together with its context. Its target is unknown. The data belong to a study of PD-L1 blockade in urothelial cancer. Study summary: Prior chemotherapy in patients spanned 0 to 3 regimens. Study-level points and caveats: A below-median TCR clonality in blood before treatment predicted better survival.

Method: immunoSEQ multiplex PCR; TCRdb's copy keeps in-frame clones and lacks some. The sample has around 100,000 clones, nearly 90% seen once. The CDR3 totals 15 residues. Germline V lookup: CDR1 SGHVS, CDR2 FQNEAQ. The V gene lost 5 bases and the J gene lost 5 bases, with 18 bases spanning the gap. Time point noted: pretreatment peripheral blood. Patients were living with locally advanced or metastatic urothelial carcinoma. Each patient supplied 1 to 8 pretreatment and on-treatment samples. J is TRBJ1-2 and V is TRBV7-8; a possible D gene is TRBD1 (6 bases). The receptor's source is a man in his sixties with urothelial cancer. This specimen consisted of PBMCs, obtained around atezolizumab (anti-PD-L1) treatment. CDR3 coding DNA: TGTGCCAGCAGCCCGCGAGGGGGGAGGGAATATGGCTACACCTTC. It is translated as CASSPRGGREYGYTF.